This T cell receptor (beta chain) was captured by sequencing in a study of blood T cell repertoires in COVID-19. Across the whole study: Sites across the United States, Italy and Spain contributed samples from acute and convalescent COVID-19. PBMCs, B-cell-depleted T cells, or T cells were the source of the cDNA or gDNA that made up the material.

The CDR3 extends over 16 amino acids. CDR1 and CDR2 from the germline V gene are MNHNS and SASEGT. Trimming took off 2 bases at V and 2 bases at J, with 14 bases between the two ends. Sequencing used immunoSEQ multiplex PCR; TCRdb keeps in-frame clones, though not all of them. This table has about 140,000 clones, about 90% appearing once. The sample was peripheral blood. This clonotype was sampled from a man aged 60 to 75 with active or convalescent COVID-19. The rearrangement uses TRBV6-1 and TRBJ2-3; D perhaps matches TRBD2 (5 bases). DNA of the CDR3: TGTGCCAGCAGTGAATGGGAGCGGATCCTCACAGATACGCAGTATTTT. Protein sequence: CASSEWERILTDTQYF.